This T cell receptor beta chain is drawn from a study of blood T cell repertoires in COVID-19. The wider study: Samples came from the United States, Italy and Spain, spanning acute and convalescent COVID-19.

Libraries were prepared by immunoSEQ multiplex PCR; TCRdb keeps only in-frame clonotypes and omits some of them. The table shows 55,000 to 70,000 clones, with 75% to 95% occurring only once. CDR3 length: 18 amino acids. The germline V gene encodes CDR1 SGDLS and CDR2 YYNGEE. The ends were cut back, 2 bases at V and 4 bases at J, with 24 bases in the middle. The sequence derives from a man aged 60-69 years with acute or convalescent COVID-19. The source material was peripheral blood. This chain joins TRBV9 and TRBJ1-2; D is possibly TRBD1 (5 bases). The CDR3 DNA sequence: TGTGCCAGCAGCGTGTCCACCGGGACTAATGATAATTTCTATGGCTACACCTTC. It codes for CASSVSTGTNDNFYGYTF. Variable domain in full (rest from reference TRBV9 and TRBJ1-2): DSGVTQTPKHLITATGQRVTLRCSPRSGDLSVYWYQQSLDQGLQFLIQYYNGEERAKGNILERFSAQQFPDLHSELNLSSLELGDSALYFCASSVSTGTNDNFYGYTFGSGTRLTVV.